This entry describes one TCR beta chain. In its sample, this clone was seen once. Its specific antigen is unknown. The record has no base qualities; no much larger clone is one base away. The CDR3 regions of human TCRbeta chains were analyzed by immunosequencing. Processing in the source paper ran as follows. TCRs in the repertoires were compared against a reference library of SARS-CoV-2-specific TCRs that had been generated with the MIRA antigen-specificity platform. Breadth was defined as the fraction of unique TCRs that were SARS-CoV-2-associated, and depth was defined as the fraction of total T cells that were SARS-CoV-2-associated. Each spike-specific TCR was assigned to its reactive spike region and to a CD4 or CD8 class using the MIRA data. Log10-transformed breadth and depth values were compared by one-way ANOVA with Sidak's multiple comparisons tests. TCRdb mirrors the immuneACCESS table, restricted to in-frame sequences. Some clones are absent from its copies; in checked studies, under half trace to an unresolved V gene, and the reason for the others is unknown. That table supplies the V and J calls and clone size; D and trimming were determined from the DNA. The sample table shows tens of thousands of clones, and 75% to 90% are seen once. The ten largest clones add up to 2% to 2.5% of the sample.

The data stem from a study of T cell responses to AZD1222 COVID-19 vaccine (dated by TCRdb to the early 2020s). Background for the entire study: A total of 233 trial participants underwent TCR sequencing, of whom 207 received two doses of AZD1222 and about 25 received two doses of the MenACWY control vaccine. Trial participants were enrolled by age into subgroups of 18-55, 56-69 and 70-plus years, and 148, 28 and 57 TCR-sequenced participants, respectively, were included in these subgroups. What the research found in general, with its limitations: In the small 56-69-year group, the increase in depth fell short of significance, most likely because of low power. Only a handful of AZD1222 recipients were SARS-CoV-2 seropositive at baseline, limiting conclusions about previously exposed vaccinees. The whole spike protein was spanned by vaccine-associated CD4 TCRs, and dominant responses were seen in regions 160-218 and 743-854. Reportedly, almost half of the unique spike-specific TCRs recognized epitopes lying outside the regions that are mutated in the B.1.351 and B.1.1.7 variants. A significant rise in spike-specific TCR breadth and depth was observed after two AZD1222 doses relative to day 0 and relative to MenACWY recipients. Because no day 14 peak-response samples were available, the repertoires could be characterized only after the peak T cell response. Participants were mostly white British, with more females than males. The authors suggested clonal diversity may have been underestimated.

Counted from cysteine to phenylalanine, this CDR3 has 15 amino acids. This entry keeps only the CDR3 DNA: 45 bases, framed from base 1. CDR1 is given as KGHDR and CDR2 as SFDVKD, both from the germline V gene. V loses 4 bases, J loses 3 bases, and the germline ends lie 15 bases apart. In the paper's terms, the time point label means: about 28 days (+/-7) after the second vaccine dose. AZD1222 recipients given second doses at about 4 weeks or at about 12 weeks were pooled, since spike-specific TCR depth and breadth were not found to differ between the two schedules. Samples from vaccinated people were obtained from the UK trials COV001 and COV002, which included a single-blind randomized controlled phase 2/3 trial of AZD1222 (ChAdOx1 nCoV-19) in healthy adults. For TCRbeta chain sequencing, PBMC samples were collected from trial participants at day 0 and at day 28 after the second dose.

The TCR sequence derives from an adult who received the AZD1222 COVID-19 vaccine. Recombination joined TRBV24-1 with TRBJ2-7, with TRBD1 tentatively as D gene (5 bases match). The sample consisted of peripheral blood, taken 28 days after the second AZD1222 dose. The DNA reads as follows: TGTGCCACCAGTGAGGGGCCCGTTACGAACTACGAGCAGTACTTC. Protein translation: CATSEGPVTNYEQYF.